The 14 T cell receptor beta chains in this list originate from one sample, sequenced in a study of lymphopenia after photon versus proton radiotherapy (dated by TCRdb to about 2019). The library was made by the immunoSEQ multiplex PCR assay. The immuneACCESS repertoire file appears here via TCRdb, limited to in-frame rearrangements. These files lack a portion of the clones; in checked studies, under half of the deficit traces to unresolved V genes, and the cause of the others is not known. The sample records just over 25,000 clones, approximately 85% of which are singletons. The top ten clonotypes cover roughly 5.2% of the sample. Sequencing used peripheral blood, obtained from a patient treated with photon-based radiotherapy. All receptors derive from a man between 25 and 39 years old with gastric cancer.

This rearrangement joins TRBV11-3 to TRBJ2-3, with a possible D match to TRBD2 (5 bases). V was pared by 5 bases and J by 4 bases, with 13 bases between. The CDR3 loop spans 14 amino acids. CDR1 is SGHNT, CDR2 YENEEA, per germline. Here the CDR3 DNA reads TGTGCCAGCAGCCCAAGGAGGATAGCAGATACGCAGTATTTT. Translated: CASSPRRIADTQYF. Combining the CDR3 with reference TRBV11-3 and TRBJ2-3 gives the whole variable domain EAGVVQSPRYKIIEKKQPVAFWCNPISGHNTLYWYLQNLGQGPELLIRYENEEAVDDSQLPKDRFSAERLKGVDSTLKIQPAELGDSAVYLCASSPRRIADTQYFGPGTRLTVL.

This clone occurred a few times. This chain joins TRBV5-1 and TRBJ1-1; 9 bases match TRBD1. The CDR3 is 15 amino acids. Germline assignment: CDR1 SGHRS and CDR2 YFSETQ. V shed 2 bases and J 8 bases; nucleotides not matched to a gene: 10. CDR3 nucleotide sequence: TGCGCCAGCAGCTTTATGGGACAGGGTCAACACGAAGCTTTCTTT. It encodes CASSFMGQGQHEAFF.

The chain recombines TRBV4-1 with TRBJ1-2; no reliable D call. Per germline, CDR1 MGHRA and CDR2 YSYEKL. The length of the CDR3 is 15 residues. V lost 4 bases and J 2 bases, leaving 14 bases between the germline ends. This CDR3 reads CASSLREGPNYGYTF. The CDR3 coding sequence is TGCGCCAGCAGCCTGCGGGAGGGCCCCAACTATGGCTACACCTTC.

There are a few counts of this clone. The gene calls are TRBV29-1 and TRBJ2-3; TRBD1 or TRBD2 may be the D gene (5 bases each). V shed 6 bases and J shed 4 bases, with 17 bases lying between them. CDR1 SQVTM and CDR2 ANQGSEA come from the germline V gene. The CDR3 is made up of 14 amino acids. In DNA, the CDR3 is TGCAGCGTGGTGGGGGACCTCACAGCAGATACGCAGTATTTT. This encodes CSVVGDLTADTQYF.

The CDR3 is CASSEGAGSSYEQYF. The DNA for the CDR3 is TGTGCCAGCAGTGAAGGTGCAGGGAGCTCCTACGAGCAGTACTTC. J is TRBJ2-7 and V is TRBV6-1; D possibly uses TRBD1 or TRBD2 (5 bases each). Germline CDR1 and CDR2: MNHNS and SASEGT. The V end lost 1 base, the J end lost 0 bases, and 10 bases lay between the germline ends. The CDR3 consists of 15 residues.

This rearrangement joins TRBV7-2 to TRBJ2-3, with D perhaps matching TRBD2 (5 bases). Between the trimmed V and J ends, which lost 1 base and 2 bases, there was a span of 10 bases. This CDR3 comprises 15 residues. Per germline, CDR1 SGHTA and CDR2 FQGNSA. The CDR3 sequence is CASSLGEGSTDTQYF. The CDR3 DNA follows: TGTGCCAGCAGCTTAGGAGAGGGATCCACAGATACGCAGTATTTT.

The rearrangement links TRBV11-2 to TRBJ2-3, with D perhaps matching TRBD2 (6 bases). CDR3 length equals 17 residues. V was trimmed by 5 bases and J by 2 bases, leaving 20 bases between them. Germline V gene sequence: CDR1 SGHAT, CDR2 FQNNGV. CDR3 region: CASSLKTAGDLTDTQYF. The CDR3 DNA follows: TGTGCCAGCAGCCTTAAAACAGCGGGTGACCTCACAGATACGCAGTATTTT.

This chain joins TRBV9 and TRBJ2-3, with D perhaps matching TRBD2 (6 bases). The CDR3 loop spans 14 amino acids. Trimming cost V 4 bases and J 6 bases, with 15 bases left between them. Germline V lookup: CDR1 SGDLS, CDR2 YYNGEE. CDR3 in amino acids: CASSPPGVRDTQYF. In nucleotides, the CDR3 is TGTGCCAGCAGCCCCCCGGGAGTTAGGGATACGCAGTATTTT.

The rearrangement joins TRBV6-1 to TRBJ2-1, with 7 bases identical to TRBD1. CDR1 and CDR2 (germline): MNHNS, SASEGT. V dropped 9 bases and J dropped 4; count of bases not matched to a gene: 9. The CDR3 is 14 residues long. The CDR3 coding sequence is TGTGCCAGGAAACCGGGACAGCCTTACAATGAGCAGTTCTTC. Translating gives CARKPGQPYNEQFF.

This clone was found a few times. The chain couples TRBV18 to TRBJ1-2; no reliable D call. CDR3 length equals 13 residues. Deletions cut 3 bases from V and 0 bases from J, with 5 bases between. The germline CDR1 and CDR2 sequences are KGHSH and LQKENI. The CDR3 here is CASSPGANYGYTF. The CDR3 DNA reads TGTGCCAGCTCACCGGGCGCTAACTATGGCTACACCTTC.

The gene calls are TRBV11-3 and TRBJ2-5; D is perhaps TRBD1 or TRBD2 (7 bases each). Germline V gene sequence: CDR1 SGHNT, CDR2 YENEEA. The V end was cut by 5 bases, the J end by 4 bases, with 23 bases between. There are 17 residues in the CDR3. The CDR3 loop is CASSPRQGGREIETQYF. The CDR3 nucleotides are TGTGCCAGCAGCCCAAGACAGGGCGGGAGAGAGATAGAGACCCAGTACTTC. The full variable domain, with the rest looked up from reference TRBV11-3 and TRBJ2-5, is EAGVVQSPRYKIIEKKQPVAFWCNPISGHNTLYWYLQNLGQGPELLIRYENEEAVDDSQLPKDRFSAERLKGVDSTLKIQPAELGDSAVYLCASSPRQGGREIETQYFGPGTRLLVL.

The CDR3 spells CASTDYTGGAYTEAFF. Written as DNA, the CDR3 is TGTGCCAGTACCGACTATACGGGGGGCGCCTACACTGAAGCTTTCTTT. The gene calls are TRBV19 and TRBJ1-1, with a weak D call TRBD1 (6 bases). Germline CDR1 and CDR2: LNHDA and SQIVND (reference sequence). Trimming shortened V by 7 bases and J by 3 bases, and 21 bases separated the two germline ends. There are 16 residues in the CDR3.

The chain employs TRBV4-3 and TRBJ1-1; D is perhaps TRBD1 (5 bases). Germline-derived CDR1 and CDR2 are LGHNA and YSLEER. The length of the CDR3 is 12 residues. Trimming shortened V by 3 bases and J by 7 bases, and 9 bases separated the two germline ends. CDR3 in amino acids: CASSHLQGEAFF. DNA for the CDR3: TGCGCCAGCAGCCATCTTCAGGGTGAAGCTTTCTTT.

V and J are TRBV27 and TRBJ2-3; either TRBD1 or TRBD2 may supply D (6 bases each). Germline-derived CDR1 and CDR2 are MNHEY and SMNVEV (reference sequence). The ends were cut back, 6 bases at V and 4 bases at J, with 23 bases in the middle. This CDR3 is 17 amino acids long. The CDR3 nucleotides read TGTGCCAGCAGGACTGGAATCAAGTTGGGGGGCCCAGATACGCAGTATTTT. Protein sequence: CASRTGIKLGGPDTQYF.